This is a list of T cell receptor beta chains from one sample in a study of cytomegalovirus exposure and HLA in healthy donors. TCRdb's copy holds only in-frame clones and misses some; the assay was immunoSEQ multiplex PCR. Here the sample spans about 230,000 clones, under 90% being singletons. The sequenced material came from PBMCs. These receptors were taken from a human donor in good health. Both conserved end residues are part of each CDR3. A D gene is named only where the DNA matches it firmly. Rows may omit the clone size; those that give it use once, few, many or a size class.

clone size | J gene | D gene | V gene | CDR3 protein | CDR3 DNA
- | TRBJ1-4 | TRBD1 | TRBV28 | CASSDGQGMRKLFF | TGTGCCAGCAGTGACGGACAGGGTATGAGAAAACTGTTTTTT
- | TRBJ2-5 | - | TRBV29-1 | CSVEREWVKTQYF | TGCAGCGTTGAAAGGGAGTGGGTAAAGACCCAGTACTTC
- | TRBJ2-5 | TRBD1 | TRBV7-8 | CASSAGQGGSETQYF | TGTGCCAGCAGCGCGGGACAGGGGGGGAGTGAGACCCAGTACTTC
- | TRBJ1-1 | - | TRBV7-9 | CASSFALLGNTEAFF | TGTGCCAGCAGTTTTGCCCTCCTCGGGAACACTGAAGCTTTCTTT
- | TRBJ1-2 | - | TRBV7-9 | CASSLGPQAGNYGYTF | TGTGCCAGCAGCCTCGGGCCCCAAGCAGGGAACTATGGCTACACCTTC
- | TRBJ2-1 | - | TRBV30 | CAWGASYNEQFF | TGTGCCTGGGGGGCATCCTACAATGAGCAGTTCTTC
- | TRBJ2-1 | TRBD2 | TRBV29-1 | CSSSGLAGSNEQFF | TGCAGCTCAAGCGGACTAGCGGGCTCCAATGAGCAGTTCTTC
few | TRBJ2-7 | TRBD2 | TRBV2 | CASSEGLAGVEQYF | TGTGCCAGCAGTGAGGGACTAGCGGGAGTCGAGCAGTACTTC
- | TRBJ2-7 | - | TRBV7-9 | CASSRAGGVGWYEQYF | TGTGCCAGCAGCCGAGCTGGCGGTGTAGGTTGGTACGAGCAGTACTTC
- | TRBJ2-4 | TRBD1 | TRBV9 | CASSPGTEAKNIQYF | TGTGCCAGCAGCCCAGGGACAGAAGCCAAAAACATTCAGTACTTC
once | TRBJ2-7 | - | TRBV18 | CASSPLRVVYEQYF | TGTGCCAGCTCACCACTACGCGTCGTATACGAGCAGTACTTC
- | TRBJ1-1 | - | TRBV21-1 | CASSKVGTGFMNTEAFF | TGTGCCAGCAGCAAAGTCGGGACAGGGTTCATGAACACTGAAGCTTTCTTT
- | TRBJ1-1 | TRBD1 | TRBV6-6 | CASSWTGSANTEAFF | TGTGCCAGCAGTTGGACAGGGAGCGCGAACACTGAAGCTTTCTTT
- | TRBJ2-1 | - | TRBV21-1 | CASSTGLAGSGDYNEQFF | TGTGCCAGCAGCACAGGACTAGCGGGGAGTGGGGACTACAATGAGCAGTTCTTC
- | TRBJ2-2 | - | TRBV2 | CASSQGGNTGELFF | TGTGCCAGCAGCCAAGGGGGGAACACCGGGGAGCTGTTTTTT
- | TRBJ2-5 | TRBD1 | TRBV6-1 | CASSEWTGGGETQYF | TGTGCCAGCAGTGAATGGACAGGGGGCGGAGAGACCCAGTACTTC
- | TRBJ2-3 | - | TRBV21-1 | CASSPRRRASTDTQYF | TGTGCCAGCAGCCCCCGGCGCAGGGCTAGCACAGATACGCAGTATTTT
- | TRBJ2-2 | - | TRBV28 | CASSFPANTGELFF | TGTGCCAGCAGTTTCCCCGCGAACACCGGGGAGCTGTTTTTT
- | TRBJ2-2 | - | TRBV5-4 | CASSLGRGDTGELFF | TGTGCCAGCAGCTTGGGGAGGGGAGACACCGGGGAGCTGTTTTTT
- | TRBJ2-1 | TRBD2 | TRBV9 | CASSVNRRTSGSYNEQFF | TGTGCCAGCAGCGTAAACCGCCGGACTAGCGGGAGCTACAATGAGCAGTTCTTC
- | TRBJ1-4 | - | TRBV7-9 | CASSQSATNEKLFF | TGTGCCAGCAGCCAGTCTGCAACTAATGAAAAACTGTTTTTT
- | TRBJ1-3 | - | TRBV15 | CATSRAGTPSGNTIYF | TGTGCCACCAGCAGAGCTGGGACACCCTCTGGAAACACCATATATTTT
- | TRBJ2-1 | TRBD2 | TRBV29-1 | CSVEGLAGYNEQFF | TGCAGCGTTGAGGGACTAGCGGGTTACAATGAGCAGTTCTTC